Listed below are T cell receptor beta chains from one sample, sequenced in a study of control samples from healthy donors and cancer patients. Sequenced by immunoSEQ multiplex PCR; TCRdb stores in-frame clones only, minus some. The sample lists tens of thousands of clones, around 87% occurring once. The sequenced sample was PBMCs. The receptors come from a woman aged 50 to 60 with head and neck cancer. The CDR3 runs from the conserved cysteine through the conserved F or W. A D gene is named only where the DNA matches it firmly. Clone size is not always given. Where it is, it says once, few, many or a class for expanded clones.

v_call: TRBV10-1; clone_size: NA; d_call: NA; j_call: TRBJ1-1; cdr3_length: 13; cdr3_aa: CASSGAQNTEAFF; cdr3_nt: TGCGCCAGCAGCGGGGCCCAGAACACTGAAGCTTTCTTT
v_call: TRBV29-1; clone_size: once; d_call: NA; j_call: TRBJ2-2; cdr3_length: 14; cdr3_aa: CSVGRDTNTGELFF; cdr3_nt: TGCAGCGTGGGCCGGGACACGAACACCGGGGAGCTGTTTTTT
v_call: TRBV7-2; clone_size: NA; d_call: NA; j_call: TRBJ2-7; cdr3_length: 14; cdr3_aa: CASSLVGVTYEQYF; cdr3_nt: TGTGCCAGCAGCTTAGTGGGGGTGACCTACGAGCAGTACTTC
v_call: TRBV6-6; clone_size: once; d_call: TRBD1; j_call: TRBJ1-1; cdr3_length: 13; cdr3_aa: CASTETGDTEAFF; cdr3_nt: TGTGCCAGCACCGAGACAGGGGACACTGAAGCTTTCTTT
v_call: TRBV9; clone_size: NA; d_call: TRBD1; j_call: TRBJ1-2; cdr3_length: 15; cdr3_aa: CASRKQGSGNYGYTF; cdr3_nt: TGTGCCAGCAGAAAACAGGGGTCGGGGAACTATGGCTACACCTTC
v_call: TRBV5-1; clone_size: NA; d_call: TRBD1; j_call: TRBJ2-1; cdr3_length: 15; cdr3_aa: CASAYGGTGVNEQFF; cdr3_nt: TGCGCCAGCGCATATGGGGGGACAGGGGTAAATGAGCAGTTCTTC
v_call: TRBV19; clone_size: NA; d_call: NA; j_call: TRBJ1-2; cdr3_length: 13; cdr3_aa: CASNSGQLYGYTF; cdr3_nt: TGTGCCAGTAACTCAGGACAACTCTATGGCTACACCTTC
v_call: TRBV5-4; clone_size: NA; d_call: NA; j_call: TRBJ1-1; cdr3_length: 15; cdr3_aa: CASSLVGQGNTEAFF; cdr3_nt: TGTGCCAGCAGCTTGGTAGGCCAGGGGAACACTGAAGCTTTCTTT
v_call: TRBV24-1; clone_size: NA; d_call: NA; j_call: TRBJ1-2; cdr3_length: 12; cdr3_aa: CATSEGMNGYTF; cdr3_nt: TGTGCCACCAGCGAAGGTATGAATGGCTACACCTTC
v_call: TRBV10-2; clone_size: NA; d_call: TRBD1; j_call: TRBJ2-5; cdr3_length: 15; cdr3_aa: CASSVQGAGGETQYF; cdr3_nt: TGCGCCAGCAGTGTTCAGGGGGCAGGAGGGGAGACCCAGTACTTC
v_call: TRBV10-3; clone_size: NA; d_call: TRBD2; j_call: TRBJ2-5; cdr3_length: 16; cdr3_aa: CAISRGTSGGEETQYF; cdr3_nt: TGTGCCATCAGCCGCGGGACTAGCGGGGGGGAAGAGACCCAGTACTTC
v_call: TRBV3-1/TRBV3-2; clone_size: NA; d_call: NA; j_call: TRBJ1-6; cdr3_length: 17; cdr3_aa: CASSQVGGLQDPTPLHF; cdr3_nt: TGTGCCAGCAGCCAAGTCGGGGGCTTACAGGACCCTACACCCCTCCACTTT
v_call: TRBV19; clone_size: NA; d_call: NA; j_call: TRBJ1-5; cdr3_length: 15; cdr3_aa: CASSPKQGVNQPQHF; cdr3_nt: TGTGCCAGTAGTCCTAAACAGGGTGTCAATCAGCCCCAGCATTTT
v_call: TRBV5-6; clone_size: NA; d_call: NA; j_call: TRBJ2-7; cdr3_length: 14; cdr3_aa: CASSPPGEGNEQYF; cdr3_nt: TGTGCCAGCAGCCCACCAGGGGAAGGTAACGAGCAGTACTTC